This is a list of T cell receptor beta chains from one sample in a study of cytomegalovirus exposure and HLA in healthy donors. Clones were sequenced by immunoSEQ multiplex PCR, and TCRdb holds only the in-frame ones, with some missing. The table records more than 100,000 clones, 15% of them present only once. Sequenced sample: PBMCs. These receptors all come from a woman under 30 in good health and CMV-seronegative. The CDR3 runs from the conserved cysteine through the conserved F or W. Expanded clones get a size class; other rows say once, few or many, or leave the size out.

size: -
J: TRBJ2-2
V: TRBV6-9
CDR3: CANTGGWTGELFF

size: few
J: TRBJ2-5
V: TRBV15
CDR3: CATSRVLGGAGGGETQYF

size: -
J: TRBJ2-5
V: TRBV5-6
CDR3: CASSRRTAETQYF

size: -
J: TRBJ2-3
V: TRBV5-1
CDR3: CASSPGLPNTDTQYF

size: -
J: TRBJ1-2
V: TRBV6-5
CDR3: CASRERRYGYTF

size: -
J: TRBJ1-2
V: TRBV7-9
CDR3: CASSLSSGTEGYGYTF

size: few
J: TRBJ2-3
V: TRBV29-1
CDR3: CSVRQGGTDTQYF

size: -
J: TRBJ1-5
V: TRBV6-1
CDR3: CASSGALLGQSNQPQNF

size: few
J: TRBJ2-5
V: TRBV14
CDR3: CASSQGTSGTSSQETQYF

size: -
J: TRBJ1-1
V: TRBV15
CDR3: CATSSGGRGEAFF

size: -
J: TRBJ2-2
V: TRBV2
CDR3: CASSQQGGENTGELFF

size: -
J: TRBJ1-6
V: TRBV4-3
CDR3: CASSQRGLTNSPLHF

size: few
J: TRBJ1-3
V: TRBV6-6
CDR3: CASRGTGRGNTIYF

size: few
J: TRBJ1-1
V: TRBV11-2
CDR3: CASSPIRGRGHAEAFF

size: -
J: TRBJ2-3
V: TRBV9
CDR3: CASSVKGTSVFSSTDTQYF

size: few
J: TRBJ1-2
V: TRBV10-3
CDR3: CAIREGGQLGGYTF

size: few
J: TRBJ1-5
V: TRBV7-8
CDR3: CASSLGRARASNQPQHF

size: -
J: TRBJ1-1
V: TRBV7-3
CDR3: CASSPRGGASTEAFF

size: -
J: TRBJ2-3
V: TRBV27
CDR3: CASSLYSTHIGDTQYF

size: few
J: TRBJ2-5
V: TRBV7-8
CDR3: CASSLVAGVKTQYF

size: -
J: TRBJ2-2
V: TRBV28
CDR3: CASRDWTGMSTGELFF

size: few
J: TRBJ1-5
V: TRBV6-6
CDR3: CASSPQGAEQPQHF

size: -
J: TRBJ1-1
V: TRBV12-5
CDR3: CASGSGTENTEAFF

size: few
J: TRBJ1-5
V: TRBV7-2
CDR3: CASSASGGFGNQPQHF